This T cell receptor (beta chain) was profiled in a study of cytomegalovirus exposure and HLA in healthy donors. V was clipped by 5 bases and J by 5 bases; unmatched bases: 13. This CDR3 contains 16 residues. The germline V gene has CDR1 SQVTM and CDR2 ANQGSEA. 13 Jbeta primers and 60 Vbeta primers were used for the PCR. Repertoires were generated with immunoSEQ multiplex PCR, while TCRdb's copy carries only in-frame clones and drops some. The sample holds 140,000 or so clones, 65% to 80% seen once. The chain recombines TRBV29-1 with TRBJ2-1; 9 nucleotides align to TRBD2. The source is a middle-aged woman in good health and CMV-seronegative. The sample taken for sequencing was PBMCs. This CDR3 is CSVILAGYSWDNEQFF. The CDR3 bases are TGCAGCGTTATTCTAGCGGGATACTCTTGGGACAATGAGCAGTTCTTC.